This T cell receptor (beta chain) was sequenced during a study of tumor-infiltrating lymphocytes in primary liver carcinoma. A note on this clonotype: The antigen remains undetermined. A much larger clone differs by one base, so this may be a read error.

Starting from around 0.45 ug of total RNA, TCR beta cDNA was produced with a primer in the constant region. Library construction for TCR beta comprised three nested multiplex PCR rounds performed with slightly modified ARM-PCR. Researchers ran the first two PCR rounds for approximately 10 cycles each with TRBV1-TRBV30 forward primers and a C-beta reverse primer. Each CDR3 protein gets one entry after TCRdb re-called the multiplex PCR reads with MiXCR. The table records 95,000 to 150,000 distinct CDR3 sequences, 64% of them present only once. Broader study findings: Only about 8-25% of top clones occurred in every one of the five tumor regions.

Co-extraction yielded RNA and DNA from around 20-30 mg of unsorted bulk tissue. Histology found more than 75% viable tumor cells per sample. The CDR3 consists of 9 residues. CDR1 and CDR2 from the germline V gene are MDHEN and SYDVKM. The germline V and J ends were trimmed by 11 bases and 8 bases, with 9 bases remaining between them. The chain recombines TRBV28 with TRBJ1-2; D unresolved. The origin of this receptor is a woman aged 55-75 years with primary liver carcinoma and hepatitis B virus infection. Sequences were obtained from liver tumor tissue from sampling region 3. Documented subset: tumor region T3, left-lateral pole. In DNA, the CDR3 is TGTGCCGCCGGACTGGGCTACACCTTC. Translation: CAAGLGYTF.